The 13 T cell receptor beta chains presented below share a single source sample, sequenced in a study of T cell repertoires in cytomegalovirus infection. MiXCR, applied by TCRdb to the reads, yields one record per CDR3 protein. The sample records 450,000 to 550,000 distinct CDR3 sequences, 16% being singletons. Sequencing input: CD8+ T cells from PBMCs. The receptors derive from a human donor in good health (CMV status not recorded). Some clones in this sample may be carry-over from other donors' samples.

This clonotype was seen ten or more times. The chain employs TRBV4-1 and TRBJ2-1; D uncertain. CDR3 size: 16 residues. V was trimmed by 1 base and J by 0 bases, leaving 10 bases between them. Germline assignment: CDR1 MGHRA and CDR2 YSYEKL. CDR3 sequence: CASSQVWRSSYNEQFF. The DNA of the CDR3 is TGCGCCAGCAGCCAAGTCTGGCGGAGCTCCTACAATGAGCAGTTCTTC.

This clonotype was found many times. In DNA, the CDR3 is TGTGCCAGCAGCCAAGTACAGGGAGCCGAGCAGTACTTC. This codes for CASSQVQGAEQYF. This rearrangement joins TRBV14 to TRBJ2-7, with a weak D call TRBD1 (6 bases). CDR3 size: 13 residues. V shed 1 base and J shed 6 bases, with 10 bases lying between them. The germline V gene encodes CDR1 SGHDN and CDR2 FVKESK. The complete variable domain, with remaining parts taken from reference TRBV14 and TRBJ2-7, reads EAGVTQFPSHSVIEKGQTVTLRCDPISGHDNLYWYRRVMGKEIKFLLHFVKESKQDESGMPNNRFLAERTGGTYSTLKVQPAELEDSGVYFCASSQVQGAEQYFGPGTRLTVT.

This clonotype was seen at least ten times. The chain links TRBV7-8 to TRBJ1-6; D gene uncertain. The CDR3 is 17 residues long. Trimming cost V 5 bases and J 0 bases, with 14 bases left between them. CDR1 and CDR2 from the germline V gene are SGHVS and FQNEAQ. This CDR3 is CASSQYTPSSYNSPLHF. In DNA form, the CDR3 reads TGTGCCAGCAGCCAATACACCCCGAGCTCCTATAATTCACCCCTCCACTTT. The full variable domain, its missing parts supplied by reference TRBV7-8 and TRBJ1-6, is GAGVSQSPRYKVAKRGQDVALRCDPISGHVSLFWYQQALGQGPEFLTYFQNEAQLDKSGLPSDRFFAERPEGSVSTLKIQRTQQEDSAVYLCASSQYTPSSYNSPLHFGNGTRLTVT.

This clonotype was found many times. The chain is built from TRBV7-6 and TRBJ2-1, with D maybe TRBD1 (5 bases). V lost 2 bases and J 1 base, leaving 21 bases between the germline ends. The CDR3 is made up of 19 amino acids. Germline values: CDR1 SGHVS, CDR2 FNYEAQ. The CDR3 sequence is CASSLRKGFRVKSYNEQFF. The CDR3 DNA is TGTGCCAGCAGCTTAAGGAAGGGGTTCCGGGTAAAGTCCTACAATGAGCAGTTCTTC. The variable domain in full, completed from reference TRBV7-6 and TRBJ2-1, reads GAGVSQSPRYKVTKRGQDVALRCDPISGHVSLYWYRQALGQGPEFLTYFNYEAQQDKSGLPNDRFSAERPEGSISTLTIQRTEQRDSAMYRCASSLRKGFRVKSYNEQFFGPGTRLTVL.

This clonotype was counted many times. The CDR3 spells CASSMDRGWSSYNEQFF. The CDR3 nucleotides are TGTGCCAGCAGCATGGACAGGGGATGGAGCTCCTACAATGAGCAGTTCTTC. The gene calls are TRBV7-3 and TRBJ2-1, with 9 bases matching TRBD1. The CDR3 extends over 17 amino acids. V gave up 5 bases and J gave up 0 bases; unmatched junction bases: 8. Germline V gives CDR1 SGHTA, CDR2 FQGTGA.

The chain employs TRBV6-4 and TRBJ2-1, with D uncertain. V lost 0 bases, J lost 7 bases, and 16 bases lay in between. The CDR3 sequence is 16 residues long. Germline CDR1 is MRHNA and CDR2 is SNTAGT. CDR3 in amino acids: CASSDSIDAVVNEQFF. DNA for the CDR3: TGTGCCAGCAGTGACTCTATCGACGCAGTAGTAAATGAGCAGTTCTTC.

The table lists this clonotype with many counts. Here the CDR3 reads CASSESMVVRSSYEQYF. The CDR3 region has the DNA TGTGCCAGCAGTGAAAGCATGGTCGTCCGAAGCTCCTACGAGCAGTACTTC. The chain has TRBV6-1 and TRBJ2-7; D unresolved. Trimming took off 2 bases at V and 0 bases at J, with 17 bases between the two ends. CDR1 MNHNS and CDR2 SASEGT come from the germline V gene. The CDR3 loop spans 17 amino acids.

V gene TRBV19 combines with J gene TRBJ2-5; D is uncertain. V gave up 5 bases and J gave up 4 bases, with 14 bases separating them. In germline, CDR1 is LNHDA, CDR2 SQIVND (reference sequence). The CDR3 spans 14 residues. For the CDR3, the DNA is TGTGCCAGTAGTGCACCCGGACGGCTAGAGACCCAGTACTTC. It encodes CASSAPGRLETQYF.

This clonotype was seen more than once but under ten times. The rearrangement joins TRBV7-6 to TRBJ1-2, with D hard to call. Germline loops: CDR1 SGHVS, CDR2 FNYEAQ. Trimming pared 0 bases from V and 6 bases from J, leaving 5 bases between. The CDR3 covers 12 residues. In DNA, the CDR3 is TGTGCCAGCAGCTTAGCCGGAAATGGCTACACCTTC. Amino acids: CASSLAGNGYTF.

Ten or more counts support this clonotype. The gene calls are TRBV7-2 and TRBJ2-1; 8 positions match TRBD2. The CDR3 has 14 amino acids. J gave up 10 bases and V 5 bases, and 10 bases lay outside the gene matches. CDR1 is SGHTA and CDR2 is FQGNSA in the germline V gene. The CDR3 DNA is TGTGCCAGCAGCCGACTCCGGGGGGGCCAAGAGCAGTTCTTC. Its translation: CASSRLRGGQEQFF.

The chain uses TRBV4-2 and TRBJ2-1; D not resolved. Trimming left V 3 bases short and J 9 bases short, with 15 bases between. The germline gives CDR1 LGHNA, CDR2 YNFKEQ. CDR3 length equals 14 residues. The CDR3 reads CASSQDQVTAEQFF. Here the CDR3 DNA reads TGTGCCAGCAGCCAGGATCAGGTCACCGCTGAGCAGTTCTTC.

For the CDR3, the DNA is TGTGCCAGCAGCCCAGTGACAGGGATCAACACTGAAGCTTTCTTT. It translates to CASSPVTGINTEAFF. The chain recombines TRBV11-2 with TRBJ1-1, with TRBD1 matching 7 bases. Unmatched junction bases numbered 8, after V lost 5 bases and J lost 2 bases. Per germline, CDR1 SGHAT and CDR2 FQNNGV. CDR3 size: 15 residues. The full variable domain, its missing parts supplied by reference TRBV11-2 and TRBJ1-1, is EAGVAQSPRYKIIEKRQSVAFWCNPISGHATLYWYQQILGQGPKLLIQFQNNGVVDDSQLPKDRFSAERLKGVDSTLKIQPAKLEDSAVYLCASSPVTGINTEAFFGQGTRLTVV.

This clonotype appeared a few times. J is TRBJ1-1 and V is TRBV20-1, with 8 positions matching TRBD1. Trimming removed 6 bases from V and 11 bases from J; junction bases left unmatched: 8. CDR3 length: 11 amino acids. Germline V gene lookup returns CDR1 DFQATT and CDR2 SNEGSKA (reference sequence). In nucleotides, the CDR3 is TGCAGTGCCCGACCGGACAGGGACGCTTTCTTT. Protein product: CSARPDRDAFF.